The 17 T cell receptor beta chains presented below share a single source sample, sequenced in a study of blood T cell repertoires in COVID-19. The repertoire was sequenced with immunoSEQ multiplex PCR; TCRdb's copy has only in-frame clones and lacks some. Of roughly 100,000 clones detected, about four fifths appear once; the ten largest clones hold about 5%. The sequenced sample consisted of peripheral blood. Source of these receptors: a man in his 60s with acute or convalescent COVID-19.

This chain joins TRBV20-1 and TRBJ2-5; D is ambiguous. Trimming removed 1 base from V and 4 bases from J, with 4 bases in between. From germline, CDR1 is DFQATT and CDR2 SNEGSKA (reference sequence). The length of the CDR3 is 11 residues. The CDR3 DNA sequence: TGCAGTGCTAGAGGAGGAGAGACCCAGTACTTC. Amino acid sequence: CSARGGETQYF.

The chain joins TRBV5-6 to TRBJ1-5; 7 nucleotides align to TRBD1. The V gene's germline CDR1 is SGHDT and CDR2 YYEEEE. The CDR3 consists of 14 residues. V shed 1 base and J 7 bases; nucleotides not matched to a gene: 5. The CDR3 region is CASSLMQGEQPQHF. The CDR3 DNA reads TGTGCCAGCAGCTTGATGCAGGGGGAACAGCCCCAGCATTTT.

The chain joins TRBV5-6 to TRBJ1-6; D gene ambiguous. Germline lookup yields CDR1 SGHDT and CDR2 YYEEEE. The length of the CDR3 is 15 residues. Between the trimmed V and J ends, which lost 4 bases and 7 bases, there was a span of 15 bases. The CDR3 nucleotides are TGTGCCAGCAGCGAGGACTACCAGGCGAATTCACCCCTCCACTTT. Translation gives CASSEDYQANSPLHF.

The genes are TRBV14 and TRBJ2-1; 7 bases are shared with TRBD2. Germline CDR1 SGHDN, CDR2 FVKESK. The CDR3 is 15 amino acids. V was pared by 1 base and J by 8 bases, with 8 bases of the junction left unmatched. The CDR3 here is CASSQGGSSLDEQFF. The CDR3 nucleotides are TGTGCCAGCAGCCAAGGCGGGAGCTCGCTCGATGAGCAGTTCTTC.

The V gene is TRBV11-2, the J gene TRBJ2-1; a possible D gene is TRBD1 (7 bases). The CDR3 contains 12 residues. Germline loops: CDR1 SGHAT, CDR2 FQNNGV. Deletions cut 5 bases from V and 9 bases from J, with 11 bases between. The CDR3 spells CASSPGGGEQFF. The CDR3 nucleotides read TGTGCCAGCAGCCCAGGGGGAGGTGAGCAGTTCTTC.

The chain couples TRBV5-5 to TRBJ1-1; 10 nucleotides line up with TRBD1. Germline CDR1 reads SGHKS; CDR2 reads YYEKEE (reference sequence). The CDR3 spans 13 residues. V lost 6 bases to trimming and J lost 4 bases; unmatched junction nucleotides: 3. Written as DNA, the CDR3 is TGTGCCAGCACCCGGGACAGGGGCACTGAAGCTTTCTTT. Amino acids: CASTRDRGTEAFF.

The chain employs TRBV23-1 and TRBJ2-5; 10 nucleotides line up with TRBD2. TRBV23-1 is an ORF for which the function is uncertain. The length of the CDR3 is 20 residues. With 0 bases clipped from V and 2 bases from J, the junction kept 15 bases outside the gene matches. In DNA, the CDR3 is TGCGCCAGCAGTCAATCTCTAACGCCCCGAATAGCGGGGGGACAAGAGACCCAGTACTTC. It is translated as CASSQSLTPRIAGGQETQYF.

The rearrangement uses TRBV5-4 and TRBJ2-3; 13 bases align to TRBD2. CDR3 length: 15 amino acids. V was pared by 5 bases and J by 6 bases, with 6 bases of the junction left unmatched. Germline V lookup: CDR1 SGHNT, CDR2 YYREEE (reference sequence). This CDR3 reads CASRRTSGGHDTQYF. For the CDR3, the DNA is TGTGCCAGCAGGCGGACTAGCGGGGGCCATGATACGCAGTATTTT.

The rearrangement uses TRBV19 and TRBJ2-1; possible D gene TRBD2, 5 bases. The germline CDR1 and CDR2 sequences are LNHDA and SQIVND (reference sequence). This CDR3 contains 16 residues. Trimming removed 6 bases at V and 1 base at J, with 16 bases between. CDR3 protein: CASSPRLIPSYNEQFF. For the CDR3, the DNA is TGTGCCAGTAGCCCTCGACTAATCCCTTCCTACAATGAGCAGTTCTTC.

The chain has TRBV7-6 and TRBJ1-2; D might be TRBD1 (6 bases). V dropped 4 bases and J dropped 5 bases, with 17 bases sitting between them. The CDR3 runs 15 residues. The germline V gene encodes CDR1 SGHVS and CDR2 FNYEAQ. In DNA, the CDR3 is TGTGCCAGCAGCTCCCAACAGGGCCGCGGGTATGGCTACACCTTC. This sequence encodes CASSSQQGRGYGYTF. Complete variable domain (other parts from reference TRBV7-6 and TRBJ1-2): GAGVSQSPRYKVTKRGQDVALRCDPISGHVSLYWYRQALGQGPEFLTYFNYEAQQDKSGLPNDRFSAERPEGSISTLTIQRTEQRDSAMYRCASSSQQGRGYGYTFGSGTRLTVV.

J is TRBJ2-7 and V is TRBV7-3; 8 bases align to TRBD2. Unmatched junction bases numbered 6, after V lost 0 bases and J lost 2 bases. Germline-derived CDR1 and CDR2 are SGHTA and FQGTGA. This CDR3 spans 16 amino acids. The CDR3, as DNA: TGTGCCAGCAGCTTAACCGCCGTAGCGGGACCCTACGAGCAGTACTTC. It is translated as CASSLTAVAGPYEQYF.

The chain couples TRBV6-5 to TRBJ1-5; TRBD1 might be the D (6 bases). CDR3 length equals 14 residues. V lost 3 bases, J lost 5 bases, and 11 bases lay in between. Germline lookup yields CDR1 MNHEY and CDR2 SVGAGI. The CDR3 protein is CASSYQGQDQPQHF. CDR3 DNA sequence: TGTGCCAGCAGTTATCAGGGGCAGGATCAGCCCCAGCATTTT.

This chain joins TRBV4-2 and TRBJ2-3; 7 bases agree with TRBD2. The CDR3 has 16 residues. Trimming at V came to 1 base and at J to 3 bases, leaving 7 bases not matched to a gene. Germline CDR1 and CDR2: LGHNA and YNFKEQ. The CDR3 DNA follows: TGTGCCAGCAGCCAAGTAGGCATTAGCGGGACAGATACGCAGTATTTT. It specifies CASSQVGISGTDTQYF.

V is TRBV10-3 and J is TRBJ1-2; 7 bases line up with TRBD1. The CDR3 consists of 14 residues. The trim removed 3 bases at V and 3 bases at J, leaving 4 bases unmatched. Germline CDR1 and CDR2: ENHRY and SYGVKD. Here the CDR3 reads CAISDPTGDYGYTF. CDR3 in DNA: TGTGCCATCAGTGACCCCACAGGGGACTATGGCTACACCTTC.

The rearrangement uses TRBV7-3 and TRBJ2-1; 7 bases are shared with TRBD2. The J segment lost 4 bases and the V segment lost 0 bases, leaving 3 bases of the junction unmatched. Looked up from germline, CDR1 is SGHTA and CDR2 is FQGTGA. The CDR3 extends over 15 amino acids. CDR3 sequence reads: CASSLTGGSYNEQFF. The CDR3 bases are TGTGCCAGCAGCTTAACGGGGGGGAGTTACAATGAGCAGTTCTTC.

This chain connects TRBV27 to TRBJ1-1; the D gene is possibly TRBD1 (5 bases). The CDR3 loop spans 14 amino acids. Germline V gene lookup returns CDR1 MNHEY and CDR2 SMNVEV (reference sequence). V was pared by 3 bases and J by 1 base, with 9 bases between. The CDR3 DNA reads as TGTGCCAGCAGTTTGCCCGACAGGAACACTGAAGCTTTCTTT. Translating it yields CASSLPDRNTEAFF.

This chain links TRBV7-9 with TRBJ2-1; TRBD1 is a possible D gene (6 bases). CDR1 SEHNR and CDR2 FQNEAQ come from the germline V gene (reference sequence). With 7 bases removed from V and 1 base from J, the gap between germline ends came to 20 bases. The CDR3 extends over 17 amino acids. CDR3 protein: CASKRVFQDSSYNEQFF. The CDR3 nucleotides are TGTGCCAGCAAACGGGTATTCCAGGACAGTTCCTACAATGAGCAGTTCTTC. Full variable domain (outside the CDR3, taken from reference TRBV7-9 and TRBJ2-1): DTGVSQNPRHKITKRGQNVTFRCDPISEHNRLYWYRQTLGQGPEFLTYFQNEAQLEKSRLLSDRFSAERPKGSFSTLEIQRTEQGDSAMYLCASKRVFQDSSYNEQFFGPGTRLTVL.